Below, one T cell receptor (beta chain) is given with its context. The data were produced by immunoSEQ multiplex PCR, yet TCRdb's version contains in-frame clones alone and is incomplete. The sample yields 150,000 to 200,000 clones, approximately 80% seen once. This sample was taken from a study of blood T cell repertoires in COVID-19. Study context: Samples of COVID-19 (acute and convalescent) were obtained from the United States, Italy and Spain.

Everyone who took part was 18 to 89 years old, and they came from about 25 US areas. Cohort allocation depended upon clinical history that participants reported. Each recovered donor of Cohort 3 presented with two negative PCRs, clearance, or symptom resolution. V was pared by 7 bases and J by 3 bases, with 4 bases of the junction left unmatched. The germline V gene encodes CDR1 MDHEN and CDR2 SYDVKM. This CDR3 has 14 residues. Sequenced material: PBMCs or T cells enriched from blood (not recorded which). The V and J genes are TRBV28 and TRBJ2-3, with 10 bases that match TRBD2. This clonotype originated in a woman in her 50s who had recovered from COVID-19. CDR3 sequence (DNA): TGTGCCAGCACTGGGACTAGCGTAACAGATACGCAGTATTTT. This sequence encodes CASTGTSVTDTQYF.